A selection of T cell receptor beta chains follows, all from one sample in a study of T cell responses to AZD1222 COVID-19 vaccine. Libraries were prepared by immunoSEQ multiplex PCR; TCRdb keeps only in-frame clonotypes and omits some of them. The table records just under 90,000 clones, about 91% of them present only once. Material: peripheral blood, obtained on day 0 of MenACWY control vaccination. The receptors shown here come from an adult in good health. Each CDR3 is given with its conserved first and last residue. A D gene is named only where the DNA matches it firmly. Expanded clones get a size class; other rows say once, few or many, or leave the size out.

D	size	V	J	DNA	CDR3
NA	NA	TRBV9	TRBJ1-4	TGTGCCAGCAGCGTAGGGGCGGCAACTAATGAAAAACTGTTTTTT	CASSVGAATNEKLFF
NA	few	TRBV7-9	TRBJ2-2	TGTGCCAGCAGCTTAGCGCAAGGGACCGGGGAGCTGTTTTTT	CASSLAQGTGELFF
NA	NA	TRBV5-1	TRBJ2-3	TGCGCCAGCAGCCCAGTAAGTAATGAAGATACGCAGTATTTT	CASSPVSNEDTQYF
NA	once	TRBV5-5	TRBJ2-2	TGTGCCAGCAGCCCGGAAGGTTCCGGGGAGCTGTTTTTT	CASSPEGSGELFF
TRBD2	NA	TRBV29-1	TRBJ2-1	TGCAGCGTTGAAGGCCTCGAGCGGGGGGCCGATAATGAGCAGTTCTTC	CSVEGLERGADNEQFF
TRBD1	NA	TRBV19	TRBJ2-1	TGTGCCAGTAGTATAGGTGGGACAGTTGAGCAGTTCTTC	CASSIGGTVEQFF
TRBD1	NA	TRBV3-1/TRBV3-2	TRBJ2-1	TGTGCCAGCAGCGAGGGACAGGGGGCGCGCAATGAGCAGTTCTTC	CASSEGQGARNEQFF
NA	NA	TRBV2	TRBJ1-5	TGTGCCAGCAGTGAGCATCCAGGGAATCAGCCCCAGCATTTT	CASSEHPGNQPQHF
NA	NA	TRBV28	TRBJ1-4	TGTGCCAGCCTCAGGAACGGGAATGAAAAACTGTTTTTT	CASLRNGNEKLFF
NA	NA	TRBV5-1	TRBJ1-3	TGCGCCAGCAGCTTGGAGGTTGGCTCTGGAAACACCATATATTTT	CASSLEVGSGNTIYF
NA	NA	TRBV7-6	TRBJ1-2	TGTGCCAGCAGCTTAGCGGGAGCTAACTATGGCTACACCTTC	CASSLAGANYGYTF
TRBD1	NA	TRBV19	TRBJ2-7	TGTGCCAGTAGTAACAGGGGCCACTCCTACGAGCAGTACTTC	CASSNRGHSYEQYF
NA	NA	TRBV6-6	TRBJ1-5	TGTGCCAGCAGAGACTACAGAGACAATCAGCCCCAGCATTTT	CASRDYRDNQPQHF
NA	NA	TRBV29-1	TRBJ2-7	TGCAGCGTTGAAGCCAAAGGCCTGAGCTCCTACGAGCAGTACTTC	CSVEAKGLSSYEQYF
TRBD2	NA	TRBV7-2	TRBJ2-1	TGTGCCAGCAGCTGGGCCAGCGGGGGCTCCTACAATGAGCAGTTCTTC	CASSWASGGSYNEQFF
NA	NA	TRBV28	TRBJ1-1	TGTGCCAGCAGAACCCTTGGCCAGGGTGAAGCTTTCTTT	CASRTLGQGEAFF
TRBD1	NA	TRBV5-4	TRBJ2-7	TGTGCCAGCAGCCCGGGTCGGGGGACAGGGATTTACGAGCAGTACTTC	CASSPGRGTGIYEQYF
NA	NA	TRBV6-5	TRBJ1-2	TGTGCCAGCAGTTACTCTCCCCGGACTACCACGTGGGGCTACACCTTC	CASSYSPRTTTWGYTF
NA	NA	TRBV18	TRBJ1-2	TGTGCCAGCTCACCACCGATGGAGGGGAGCTATGGCTACACCTTC	CASSPPMEGSYGYTF
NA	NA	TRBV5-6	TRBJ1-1	TGTGCCAGCAGCTCTCGGGGCCGGAACACTGAAGCTTTCTTT	CASSSRGRNTEAFF
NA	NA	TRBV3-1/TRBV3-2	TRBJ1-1	TGTGCCAGCAGCCAAGAGAGGAACACTGAAGCTTTCTTT	CASSQERNTEAFF
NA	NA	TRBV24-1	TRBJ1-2	TGTGCCACCAGCACCCAGGGAGCTAACTATGGCTACACCTTC	CATSTQGANYGYTF
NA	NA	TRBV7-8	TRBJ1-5	TGTGCCAGCAGCTTATTGGGACGGAATAATCAGCCCCAGCATTTT	CASSLLGRNNQPQHF
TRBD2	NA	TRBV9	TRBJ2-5	TGTGCCAGCAGCAACCGGGACTACATTCAAGAGACCCAGTACTTC	CASSNRDYIQETQYF
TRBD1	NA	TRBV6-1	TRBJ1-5	TGTGCCAGCAGTGAACGTTTCGGGACAGGGTTTAACAGCAATCAGCCCCAGCATTTT	CASSERFGTGFNSNQPQHF
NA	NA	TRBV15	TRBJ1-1	TGTGCCACCAGCAGAGACCGGAGGGAGACTGAAGCTTTCTTT	CATSRDRRETEAFF
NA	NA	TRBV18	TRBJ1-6	TGTGCCAGCTCATCCTACAGCTCGACCCTCCACTTT	CASSSYSSTLHF
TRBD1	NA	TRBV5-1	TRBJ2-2	TGCGCCAGCACCATAAACGGGCAGGGGGTCTCCGGGGAGCTGTTTTTT	CASTINGQGVSGELFF
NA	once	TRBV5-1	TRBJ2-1	TGCGCCAGCAGACTCTCCTACAATGAGCAGTTCTTC	CASRLSYNEQFF
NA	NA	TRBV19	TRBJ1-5	TGTGCCAGTAGCCGTTTCTCCATGAACGGGCAGCCCCAGCATTTT	CASSRFSMNGQPQHF
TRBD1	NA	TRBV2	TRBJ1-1	TGTGCCAGCAGTGATAGGGACAGGAGGAACACTGAAGCTTTCTTT	CASSDRDRRNTEAFF
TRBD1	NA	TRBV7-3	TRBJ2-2	TGTGCCAGCACCTCCGTAGTCGGGACAGGCAACACCGGGGAGCTGTTTTTT	CASTSVVGTGNTGELFF
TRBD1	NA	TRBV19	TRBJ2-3	TGTGCCAGTAGTATAGCGGGACAGACCACAGATACGCAGTATTTT	CASSIAGQTTDTQYF
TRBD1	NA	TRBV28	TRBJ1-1	TGTGCCAGCAGCCCATCAGGGGGCGGGTTTGAAGCTTTCTTT	CASSPSGGGFEAFF
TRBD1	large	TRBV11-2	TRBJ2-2	TGTGCCAGCAGCCCGATACAGGGGACCGGGGAGCTGTTTTTT	CASSPIQGTGELFF
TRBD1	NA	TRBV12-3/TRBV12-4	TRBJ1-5	TGTGCCAGCAGTAGGGACAGGGGGCAGCCCCAGCATTTT	CASSRDRGQPQHF
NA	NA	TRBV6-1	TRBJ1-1	TGTGCCAGCAGTGAATTAAACAGTGCTGAAGCTTTCTTT	CASSELNSAEAFF
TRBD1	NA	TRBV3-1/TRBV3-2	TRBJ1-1	TGTGCCAGCAGCCCGGGACAGGGGCTCGGTGCTGAAGCTTTCTTT	CASSPGQGLGAEAFF
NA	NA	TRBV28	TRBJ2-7	TGTGCCAGCAGCCTCCCCCAGGTCGACGAGCAGTACTTC	CASSLPQVDEQYF
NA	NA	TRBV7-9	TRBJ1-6	TGTGCCAGCAGCGGGTCGTGGAAGGAGGGTAGGGCGAATTCACCCCTCCACTTT	CASSGSWKEGRANSPLHF
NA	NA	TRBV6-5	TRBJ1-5	TGTGCCAGCAGCCAAGGAGGGGTGAATCAGCCCCAGCATTTT	CASSQGGVNQPQHF